This TCR beta chain derives from a study of HIV-infected children after antiretroviral therapy interruption. As for the study in general: Children's median ages were about 9.2 years and 8 years by group. For the interruption arm, samples span week 0 through about 3 years after study end.

Treatment denoted: PENTA 11 planned treatment interruption arm or continuous ART arm. RNA-based 3' RACE libraries used unique molecular identifiers. TCRdb processed the 3' RACE reads anew with MiXCR; each CDR3 protein has one entry. The table shows around 50,000 distinct CDR3 sequences, with approximately 4% occurring only once. Study outcomes and limitations: The Gini coefficient of naive CD4+ repertoires rose, returning to baseline by 3 years.

This clonotype appeared many times. The antigen is undetermined. The sample here was CD45RA+ CD4+ T cells from PBMCs, pooled from several time points, taken from a donor given antiretroviral therapy, either interrupted or continuous. The subset here: naive CD4+ CD45RA+ CD45RO- T cells. This TCR was recovered from a pool of human donors with HIV.

CDR3 loop: CASSLVTGGSPDTQYF. CDR3 sequence (DNA): TGTGCCAGCAGCTTGGTTACAGGGGGCAGCCCAGATACGCAGTATTTT. The V gene is TRBV5-6, the J gene TRBJ2-3, with 9 bases identical to TRBD1. The junction had 6 bases not matched to a gene; V was cut back by 0 bases and J by 4 bases. The CDR3 loop spans 16 amino acids. CDR1 is SGHDT and CDR2 is YYEEEE in the germline V gene.